This T cell receptor beta chain was obtained from a study of naive and memory T cell subsets. An equimolar mix of two oligonucleotides served as the beta constant-region primer for TRBC1 and TRBC2. Ligated cDNA was amplified by four rounds of PCR with nested alpha and beta constant-region primers and SP2. TCRdb reprocessed the UMI-ligation and nested PCR reads via MiXCR and lists one record per CDR3 protein. The table records over 110,000 distinct CDR3 sequences, approximately 20% of them present only once. CDR3 size: 14 residues. CDR1 is LNHNV, CDR2 YYDKDF, per germline (reference sequence). Trimming left V 9 bases short and J 5 bases short, with 17 bases between. Points from the study as a whole: Especially in CD8 cells, naive repertoires contained a few larger clonotypes, possibly CD45RA-re-expressing memory cells.

In this sample, this clonotype turned up many times. The antigen is undetermined. The clonotype comes from a human donor in good health. This chain uses TRBV15 with TRBJ2-1; a weak D match, TRBD2 (6 bases). Sample: naive CD8+ T cells from blood. CDR3 sequence (DNA): TGTGCCACAGATAGCGGAGAGTATCACAATGAGCAGTTCTTC. Amino acid sequence: CATDSGEYHNEQFF.